This is a list of T cell receptor beta chains from one sample in a study of shared clonotypes between healthy human individuals. Only in-frame clones appear in the TCRdb table, and some are missing; sequencing was by immunoSEQ multiplex PCR. The sample has 850,000 to 1,200,000 clones; around 74% are singletons. The sequenced sample was memory CD4+ T cells sorted from blood. Every receptor here comes from a young man in good health. The CDR3 runs from the conserved cysteine through the conserved F or W. A D gene is named only where the DNA matches it firmly. Only part of the rows carry a size: once, few, many, or a class if the clone is expanded.

TRBV5-6,TRBJ1-2,-,TRBD1,CASSFDRDYGYTF,TGTGCCAGCAGCTTCGACAGGGACTATGGCTACACCTTC
TRBV2,TRBJ2-1,-,-,CASHPVRGGEQFF,TGTGCCAGCCACCCCGTCCGAGGGGGTGAGCAGTTCTTC
TRBV7-9,TRBJ2-3,-,TRBD2,CASSSTTSGREWGTDTQYF,TGTGCCAGCAGCTCGACGACTAGCGGGAGGGAATGGGGCACAGATACGCAGTATTTT
TRBV30,TRBJ2-3,-,TRBD2,CACLLAFSPDTQYF,TGTGCCTGCTTACTAGCGTTTTCCCCAGATACGCAGTATTTT
TRBV2,TRBJ2-3,-,-,CASSEETAGTDTQYF,TGTGCCAGCAGTGAAGAGACAGCAGGAACAGATACGCAGTATTTT
TRBV19,TRBJ2-7,-,-,CASSKTGSYEQYF,TGTGCCAGTAGCAAGACAGGCTCCTACGAGCAGTACTTC
TRBV28,TRBJ2-7,once,TRBD1,CASSPPGTGGYEQYF,TGTGCCAGCAGTCCCCCCGGGACAGGGGGCTACGAGCAGTACTTC
TRBV28,TRBJ2-4,-,TRBD2,CASWTPSGGTLAKNIQYF,TGTGCCAGCTGGACTCCTAGCGGGGGGACGCTAGCCAAAAACATTCAGTACTTC
TRBV7-9,TRBJ2-5,-,-,CASSSWTVRETQYF,TGTGCCAGCAGCTCCTGGACAGTTCGGGAGACCCAGTACTTC
TRBV30,TRBJ2-3,-,-,CAWIDFTDTQYF,TGTGCCTGGATTGATTTCACAGATACGCAGTATTTT
TRBV5-1,TRBJ2-5,-,-,CASSSGPPEGTQYF,TGCGCCTCCTCATCCGGGCCCCCAGAGGGGACCCAGTACTTC
TRBV28,TRBJ1-2,-,-,CASNGGGRGGYTF,TGTGCCAGCAATGGCGGGGGAAGAGGCGGCTACACCTTC
TRBV27,TRBJ2-7,-,TRBD2,CASSGGLAGNEQYF,TGTGCCAGCAGTGGCGGACTAGCGGGCAACGAGCAGTACTTC
TRBV19,TRBJ1-1,once,-,CASSNGGNTEAFF,TGTGCCAGTAGTAATGGAGGGAACACTGAAGCTTTCTTT
TRBV30,TRBJ2-3,-,-,CAWARDTQYF,TGTGCCTGGGCACGGGATACGCAGTATTTT
TRBV6-6,TRBJ2-1,-,-,CASKQSSYNEQFF,TGTGCCAGTAAGCAGTCCAGTTACAATGAGCAGTTCTTC
TRBV28,TRBJ2-1,-,TRBD2,CASSSSGGAFNEQFF,TGTGCCAGCAGTTCTAGCGGGGGGGCTTTCAATGAGCAGTTCTTC
TRBV6-1,TRBJ1-5,-,-,CASSEGPGTQGRDQPQHF,TGTGCCAGCAGTGAAGGCCCCGGGACACAGGGAAGGGATCAGCCCCAGCATTTT
TRBV5-4,TRBJ2-2,-,-,CASSLQGYTGELFF,TGTGCCAGCAGCTTACAGGGTTACACCGGGGAGCTGTTTTTT
TRBV11-2,TRBJ2-2,-,-,CASSLRLANTGELFF,TGTGCCAGCAGCTTGAGGCTAGCGAACACCGGGGAGCTGTTTTTT
TRBV25-1,TRBJ2-7,-,TRBD1,CASSFRTGIYEQYF,TGTGCCAGCAGTTTCCGGACAGGGATTTACGAGCAGTACTTC
TRBV10-2,TRBJ2-3,-,-,CASSGRLMGTDTQYF,TGCGCCAGCAGTGGCCGTCTCATGGGTACAGATACGCAGTATTTT
TRBV6-6,TRBJ1-2,once,-,CASSYSPGGPYGYTF,TGTGCCAGCAGTTACAGCCCCGGGGGGCCCTATGGCTACACCTTC
TRBV7-2,TRBJ2-5,-,TRBD1,CASSLAPRQGEIQYF,TGTGCCAGCAGCTTAGCCCCCAGACAGGGAGAGATCCAGTACTTC
TRBV10-3,TRBJ2-7,-,TRBD2,CAISETSGSDEQYF,TGTGCCATCAGTGAAACTAGCGGGTCGGACGAGCAGTACTTC
TRBV18,TRBJ2-7,-,TRBD1,CASSLTDRNYEQYF,TGTGCCAGCTCCCTGACGGACAGGAACTACGAGCAGTACTTC
TRBV7-2,TRBJ1-6,-,-,CASRQVSSTTISPLHF,TGTGCCAGCAGGCAGGTTAGCTCCACAACGATTTCACCCCTCCACTTT
TRBV28,TRBJ2-7,-,-,CASSSGFYEQYF,TGTGCCAGCAGTTCGGGGTTCTACGAGCAGTACTTC
TRBV16,TRBJ2-2,once,-,CASSQSVNTGELFF,TGTGCCAGCAGCCAATCGGTGAACACCGGGGAGCTGTTTTTT
TRBV6-6,TRBJ1-6,few,TRBD1,CASSQTGPNSPLHF,TGTGCCAGCAGTCAGACAGGGCCGAATTCACCCCTCCACTTT